The 6 T cell receptor beta chains below all came from one sample that was sequenced in a study of CD8 T cells in Susac syndrome. With random hexamers, reverse transcription was performed on roughly 0.45 to 1 ug of RNA. TCRdb ran MiXCR on the immunoSEQ multiplex PCR reads and lists one entry per CDR3 protein. This table holds 120,000 or so distinct CDR3 sequences, just under 95% found once. Sequencing was done on a sample of CD4+ T cells from PBMCs. The receptors derive from a human donor with multiple sclerosis.

The J gene is TRBJ2-1, the V gene TRBV30, with 10 nucleotides matching TRBD1. This CDR3 has 17 amino acids. The ends lost 0 bases at V and 7 bases at J; junction bases unmatched: 12. Looked up from germline, CDR1 is GTSNPN and CDR2 is SVGIG (reference sequence). CDR3 in amino acids: CAWSVLKRQGARNEQFF. CDR3 coding DNA: TGTGCCTGGAGTGTACTTAAAAGACAGGGGGCCCGGAATGAGCAGTTCTTC.

The chain recombines TRBV19 with TRBJ2-1; weak D call: TRBD1 (6 bases). The germline V gene encodes CDR1 LNHDA and CDR2 SQIVND (reference sequence). Trimming cost V 2 bases and J 8 bases, with 16 bases left between them. The CDR3 sequence is 15 residues long. CDR3 sequence reads: CASSIQGQGGDEQFF. CDR3 nucleotides: TGTGCCAGTAGTATACAGGGACAAGGTGGGGATGAGCAGTTCTTC.

V is TRBV2 and J is TRBJ2-7; no clear D. V was shortened by 8 bases and J by 2 bases, with 22 bases between the two germline ends. The CDR3 totals 16 residues. Germline-derived CDR1 and CDR2 are SNHLY and FYNNEI. This CDR3 reads CASRRLPNSIAYEQYF. CDR3 DNA: TGTGCCAGCCGGCGGCTGCCGAATTCCATCGCCTACGAGCAGTACTTC.

A single count supports this clonotype. This chain uses TRBV13 with TRBJ2-5; TRBD2 matches at 7 bases. CDR3 length: 15 residues. Losses at the gene ends were 5 bases for V and 0 bases for J; bases not matched to a gene: 6. Germline V gives CDR1 PRHDT, CDR2 FYEKMQ (reference sequence). The CDR3 loop reads CASSLRDYDQETQYF. Written as DNA, the CDR3 is TGTGCCAGCAGCCTCCGGGACTACGACCAAGAGACCCAGTACTTC.

The chain carries TRBV7-9 and TRBJ2-7, with no clear D. Germline V gene lookup returns CDR1 SEHNR and CDR2 FQNEAQ (reference sequence). V lost 2 bases and J 1 base, leaving 9 bases between the germline ends. The CDR3 sequence is 14 residues long. The CDR3 DNA sequence: TGTGCCAGCAGCTTAACCGGCCGATCCTACGAGCAGTACTTC. Its protein product is CASSLTGRSYEQYF.

The rearrangement links TRBV6-1 to TRBJ1-1, with D tentatively TRBD1 (5 bases). V lost 6 bases to trimming and J lost 5 bases, with 19 bases between them. The CDR3 loop spans 15 amino acids. Germline V gene sequence: CDR1 MNHNS, CDR2 SASEGT. DNA of the CDR3: TGTGCCAGCAGCTCCCAAGAGGGACGGGATACTGAAGCTTTCTTT. The encoded protein is CASSSQEGRDTEAFF.